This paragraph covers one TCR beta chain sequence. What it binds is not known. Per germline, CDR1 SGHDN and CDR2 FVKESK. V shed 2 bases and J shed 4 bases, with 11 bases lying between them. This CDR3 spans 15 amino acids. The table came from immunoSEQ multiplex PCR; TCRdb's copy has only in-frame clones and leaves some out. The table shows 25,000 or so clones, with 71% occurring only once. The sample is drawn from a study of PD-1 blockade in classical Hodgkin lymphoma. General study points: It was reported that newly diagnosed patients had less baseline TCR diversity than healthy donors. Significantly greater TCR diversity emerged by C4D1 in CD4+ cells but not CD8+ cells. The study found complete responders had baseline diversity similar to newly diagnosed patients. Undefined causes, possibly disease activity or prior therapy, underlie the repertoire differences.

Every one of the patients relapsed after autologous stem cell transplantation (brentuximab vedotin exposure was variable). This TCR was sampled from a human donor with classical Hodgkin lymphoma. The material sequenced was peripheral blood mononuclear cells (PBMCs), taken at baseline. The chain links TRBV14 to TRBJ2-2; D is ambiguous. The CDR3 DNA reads TGTGCCAGCAGCCAAAAGTTTGCCAGCACCGGGGAGCTGTTTTTT. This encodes CASSQKFASTGELFF. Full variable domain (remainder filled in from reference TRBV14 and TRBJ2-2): EAGVTQFPSHSVIEKGQTVTLRCDPISGHDNLYWYRRVMGKEIKFLLHFVKESKQDESGMPNNRFLAERTGGTYSTLKVQPAELEDSGVYFCASSQKFASTGELFFGEGSRLTVL.